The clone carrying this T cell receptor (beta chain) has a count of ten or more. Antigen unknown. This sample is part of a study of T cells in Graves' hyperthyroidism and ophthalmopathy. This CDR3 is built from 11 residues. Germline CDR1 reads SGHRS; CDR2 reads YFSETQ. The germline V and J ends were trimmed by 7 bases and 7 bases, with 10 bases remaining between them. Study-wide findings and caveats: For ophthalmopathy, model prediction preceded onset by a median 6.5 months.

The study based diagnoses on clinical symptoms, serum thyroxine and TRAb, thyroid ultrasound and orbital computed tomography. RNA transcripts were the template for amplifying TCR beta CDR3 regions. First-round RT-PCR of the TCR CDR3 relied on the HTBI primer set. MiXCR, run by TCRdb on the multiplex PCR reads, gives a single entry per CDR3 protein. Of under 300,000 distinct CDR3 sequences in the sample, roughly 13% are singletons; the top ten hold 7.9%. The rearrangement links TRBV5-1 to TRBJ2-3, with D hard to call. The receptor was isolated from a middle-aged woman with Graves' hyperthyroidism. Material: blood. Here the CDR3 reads CASGIEHTQYF. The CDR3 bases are TGCGCCAGCGGAATCGAACATACGCAGTATTTT. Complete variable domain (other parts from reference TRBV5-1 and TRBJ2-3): KAGVTQTPRYLIKTRGQQVTLSCSPISGHRSVSWYQQTPGQGLQFLFEYFSETQRNKGNFPGRFSGRQFSNSRSEMNVSTLELGDSALYLCASGIEHTQYFGPGTRLTVL.